These 4 T cell receptor beta chains came from one sample sequenced in a study of neurological immune-mediated disorders. TCRdb reprocessed the 5' RACE reads with MiXCR, giving one entry per CDR3 protein. The sample has roughly 100,000 distinct CDR3 sequences; roughly 10% are singletons. The time point here: longitudinal time-point 3. Sequenced sample: PBMCs. These receptors came from a female donor with HTLV-1-associated myelopathy (HAM/TSP).

Concerning this clonotype itself: A read error may be the cause here, since a much bigger clone is one base away. This rearrangement joins TRBV5-6 to TRBJ2-2; no reliable D call. The CDR3 is made up of 12 amino acids. Per germline, CDR1 SGHDT and CDR2 YYEEEE. The CDR3 DNA is TGTGCCAGCAGCTTGGCTACCGTGGAGCTGTTTTTT. It translates to CASSLATVELFF.

This clonotype was observed a few times. V and J are TRBV9 and TRBJ2-2; D is uncertain. The germline V gene encodes CDR1 SGDLS and CDR2 YYNGEE. V was shortened by 1 base and J by 4 bases, with 5 bases between the two germline ends. The CDR3 is 13 amino acids. The CDR3 nucleotides read TGTGCCAGCAGCGTACGGCTCACCGGGGAGCTGTTTTTT. This encodes CASSVRLTGELFF. Filled out from reference TRBV9 and TRBJ2-2, the complete variable domain reads DSGVTQTPKHLITATGQRVTLRCSPRSGDLSVYWYQQSLDQGLQFLIQYYNGEERAKGNILERFSAQQFPDLHSELNLSSLELGDSALYFCASSVRLTGELFFGEGSRLTVL.

The table lists this clonotype with many counts. The chain couples TRBV5-1 to TRBJ2-2; D unresolved. This CDR3 is 17 amino acids long. The germline V gene has CDR1 SGHRS and CDR2 YFSETQ. Trimming shortened V by 4 bases and J by 5 bases, and 21 bases separated the two germline ends. The CDR3 loop reads CASSVLSSLLGTGELFF. CDR3 sequence (DNA): TGCGCCAGCAGCGTCCTTTCATCCTTACTTGGTACCGGGGAGCTGTTTTTT.

This clonotype was found many times. The rearrangement uses TRBV5-1 and TRBJ2-2; unclear D gene. Germline values: CDR1 SGHRS, CDR2 YFSETQ. Trimming took off 6 bases at V and 0 bases at J, with 15 bases between the two ends. CDR3 length: 16 amino acids. CDR3 coding DNA: TGCGCCAGCACCCCCCAGTCAGCCCCGAACACCGGGGAGCTGTTTTTT. It translates to CASTPQSAPNTGELFF.